The text below deals with one T cell receptor (beta chain). Which antigen it targets is not known. Within one base of it there is no much larger clone, and no base qualities were kept. The sample is drawn from a study of blood T cell repertoires in COVID-19 (TCRdb year 2020). Concerning the study at large: Samples covering the acute and convalescent phases of COVID-19 were provided by collaborators in the United States, Italy and Spain. The material from the prospective study consisted of cDNA or gDNA derived from T cells, B-cell-depleted T cells, or PBMCs. The dataset comprised deeply sampled blood TCRbeta repertoires from subjects exposed to, actively infected with, or recovered from COVID-19. The repertoires were released in a freely available public database meant as a resource for research on the immune response to SARS-CoV-2. Samples came from the ongoing ImmuneRACE study (first 160 participants) plus 1,254 subjects from 6 global collaborators. The sample metadata nearly always contained a de-identified subject ID, COVID-19 status, age in years and sex. Where HLA class I and class II types were available, the types were taken from metadata supplied by the sample provider, not from assay-based typing. The paper as a whole reports these results and caveats: The amount of clinical and demographic metadata varied by source and participant and was provided uncurated.

Collaborating institutions collected whole blood in K2EDTA tubes following their own protocols. For TCRbeta analysis, collaborators shipped samples as frozen whole blood, isolated PBMCs, or DNA extracted from either of those sample types. The immunoSEQ Assay, a bias-controlled multiplex PCR, was used to amplify TCRbeta CDR3 regions from genomic DNA. The paper's data handling went like this. Nucleated cell counts per sample were estimated from amplification of reference gene primers within the assay. Sequence reads were collapsed and filtered to measure the absolute abundance of every unique TCRbeta CDR3 rearrangement. For each sample, productive Simpson clonality was calculated as the square root of Simpson's diversity index across productive rearrangements. TCRdb obtained this table from immuneACCESS and retained in-frame rearrangements with V and J assigned. These tables miss some clones; where compared with another copy, unresolved V genes account for less than half of the shortfall, and the remainder is unexplained. The DNA was the basis for D and trimming; V, J and clone size are from that table. Present in this sample are about 250,000 clones, 88% of which were seen just once. Around 1.4% of the sample rests with the top ten.

The source of this sequence is a man older than 75 with acute or convalescent COVID-19. Sequencing input: peripheral blood.

CDR3 protein: CASSLDAPTVYGYTF. At the DNA level, the sequence is TGCGCCAGCAGCTTGGACGCTCCGACTGTCTATGGCTACACCTTC. The sequence joins TRBV5-1 to TRBJ1-2; the D gene lacks a confident call. Trimming takes 0 bases from V and 4 bases from J, and the germline ends sit 13 bases apart. The CDR3 holds 15 amino acids from the cysteine to the phenylalanine. The entry retains the CDR3 DNA only, 45 bases that are in frame from base 1. Per the germline V gene, SGHRS is the CDR1 and YFSETQ is the CDR2.